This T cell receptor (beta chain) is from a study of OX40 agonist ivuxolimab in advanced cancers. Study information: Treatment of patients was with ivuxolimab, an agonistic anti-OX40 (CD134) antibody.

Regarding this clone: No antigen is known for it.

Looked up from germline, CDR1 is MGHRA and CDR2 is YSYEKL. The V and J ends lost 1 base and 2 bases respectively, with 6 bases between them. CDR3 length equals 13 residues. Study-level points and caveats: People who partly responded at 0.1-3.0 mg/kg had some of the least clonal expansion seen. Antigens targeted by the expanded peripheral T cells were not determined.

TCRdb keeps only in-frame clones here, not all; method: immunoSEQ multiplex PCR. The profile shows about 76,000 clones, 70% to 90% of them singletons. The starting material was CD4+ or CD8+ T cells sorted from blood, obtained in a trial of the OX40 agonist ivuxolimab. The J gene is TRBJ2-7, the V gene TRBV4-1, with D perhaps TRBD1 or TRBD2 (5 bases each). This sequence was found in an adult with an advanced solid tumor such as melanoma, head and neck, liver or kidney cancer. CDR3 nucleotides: TGCGCCAGCAGCCAAGGGGGACCCTACGAGCAGTACTTC. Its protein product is CASSQGGPYEQYF.